The 21 T cell receptor beta chains below all came from one sample that was sequenced in a study of spatial heterogeneity in lung cancer. Study-level findings and limits: Within tumors, counts of expanded alpha and beta TCRs tracked tumor mutation counts.

Which antigens these TCRs recognize remains unknown. TCRdb redid the calling of the 5' RACE reads with MiXCR, one entry per CDR3 protein. The sample yields approximately 8,000 distinct CDR3 sequences, 7.5% to 8.5% seen once. The time point here: sample taken at primary tumor resection. The sample was lung tumor tissue, taken at surgery. Source of these receptors: a male donor with early-stage non-small cell lung cancer.

Within the sample, this clonotype is medium-sized. The chain uses TRBV6-5 and TRBJ1-6; no definite D call. This CDR3 spans 15 amino acids. Germline CDR1 reads MNHEY; CDR2 reads SVGAGI. Trimming cost V 5 bases and J 5 bases, with 13 bases left between them. Here the CDR3 DNA reads TGTGCCAGCAGTCCTCGGGGTTCCAATAATTCACCCCTCCACTTT. Translation: CASSPRGSNNSPLHF.

This clonotype is medium-sized within its sample. This chain links TRBV5-1 with TRBJ2-1; D is unresolved. V dropped 0 bases and J dropped 10 bases, with 11 bases sitting between them. Germline V gene lookup returns CDR1 SGHRS and CDR2 YFSETQ. CDR3 length: 13 residues. The CDR3 sequence is CASSLANGLEQFF. CDR3 DNA: TGCGCCAGCAGCTTGGCCAACGGGTTAGAGCAGTTCTTC. Looking up the rest from reference TRBV5-1 and TRBJ2-1 gives the full variable domain: KAGVTQTPRYLIKTRGQQVTLSCSPISGHRSVSWYQQTPGQGLQFLFEYFSETQRNKGNFPGRFSGRQFSNSRSEMNVSTLELGDSALYLCASSLANGLEQFFGPGTRLTVL.

This clonotype was counted at least ten times. The chain couples TRBV28 to TRBJ1-4, with a weak D call TRBD1 (5 bases). This CDR3 is built from 15 residues. CDR1 MDHEN and CDR2 SYDVKM come from the germline V gene. Deletions cut 2 bases from V and 0 bases from J, with 7 bases between. CDR3 sequence: CASSLQGATNEKLFF. CDR3 coding DNA: TGTGCCAGCAGTTTACAGGGTGCAACTAATGAAAAACTGTTTTTT.

This clonotype has ten or more counts. The J gene is TRBJ1-2, the V gene TRBV6-1, with 7 bases matching TRBD1. The CDR3 is made up of 14 amino acids. The V segment lost 8 bases and the J segment 8 bases; nucleotides outside the gene matches: 14. The V gene's germline CDR1 is MNHNS and CDR2 SASEGT. The DNA of the CDR3 is TGTGCCAGCTTTAGTCCAGGGGGTGTGTTCGGCTACACCTTC. This encodes CASFSPGGVFGYTF.

By share, this clonotype counts as medium-sized (0.01 to 0.1%). This chain joins TRBV27 and TRBJ2-7, with no clear D. V was pared by 3 bases and J by 3 bases, with 12 bases between. Germline CDR1 and CDR2: MNHEY and SMNVEV (reference sequence). CDR3 length equals 14 residues. CDR3 sequence reads: CASSLGGPHYEQYF. CDR3 DNA sequence: TGTGCCAGCAGTTTGGGTGGCCCCCACTACGAGCAGTACTTC.

This clonotype is medium-sized by share. The chain links TRBV7-2 to TRBJ2-3; unclear D gene. The V end was cut by 5 bases, the J end by 2 bases, with 14 bases between. Germline V gene lookup returns CDR1 SGHTA and CDR2 FQGNSA. There are 15 residues in the CDR3. CDR3 sequence: CASSLRHSFTDTQYF. The CDR3 region has the DNA TGTGCCAGCAGCCTCCGGCACTCCTTCACAGATACGCAGTATTTT.

This clonotype was found many times. CDR3 DNA: TGCGCCAGCAGTCAATCTGGCGGGGAGCTGTTTTTT. Translation: CASSQSGGELFF. The V call is TRBV23-1, the J call TRBJ2-2, with D unclear. TRBV23-1 is flagged as an ORF with uncertain function. This CDR3 has 12 residues. The V end lost 0 bases, the J end lost 7 bases, and 3 bases lay between the germline ends.

By sample share, this clonotype is medium-sized. This sequence joins TRBV6-1 and TRBJ2-3, with 10 bases fitting TRBD2. CDR3 length equals 15 residues. The V gene end was trimmed by 8 bases and the J gene end by 6 bases; junction bases not matched to a gene: 11. The germline CDR1 and CDR2 sequences are MNHNS and SASEGT. CDR3 bases: TGTGCCAGCTTATGGTCTGGGACTAGCGTGGATACGCAGTATTTT. Translated: CASLWSGTSVDTQYF.

This clonotype was counted many times. V gene TRBV14 combines with J gene TRBJ1-3; D is unresolved. Germline CDR1 reads SGHDN; CDR2 reads FVKESK. Trimming removed 4 bases at V and 3 bases at J, with 16 bases between. This CDR3 spans 16 amino acids. The CDR3: CASSPYGSAGGNTIYF. Here the CDR3 DNA reads TGTGCCAGCAGCCCCTACGGGAGCGCGGGTGGAAACACCATATATTTT. The full variable domain, in which reference TRBV14 and TRBJ1-3 provide the parts outside the CDR3, is EAGVTQFPSHSVIEKGQTVTLRCDPISGHDNLYWYRRVMGKEIKFLLHFVKESKQDESGMPNNRFLAERTGGTYSTLKVQPAELEDSGVYFCASSPYGSAGGNTIYFGEGSWLTVV.

By proportion, this clonotype is medium-sized. The chain combines TRBV7-2 with TRBJ2-3; 7 positions agree with TRBD2. V gave up 1 base and J gave up 2 bases; unmatched junction bases: 12. This CDR3 is 18 amino acids long. Germline CDR1 SGHTA, CDR2 FQGNSA. CDR3 region: CASSLGESGTTYTDTQYF. The CDR3 nucleotides are TGTGCCAGCAGCTTAGGGGAAAGCGGGACCACCTACACAGATACGCAGTATTTT. The variable domain in full, with the rest retrieved from reference TRBV7-2 and TRBJ2-3, is GAGVSQSPSNKVTEKGKDVELRCDPISGHTALYWYRQSLGQGLEFLIYFQGNSAPDKSGLPSDRFSAERTGGSVSTLTIQRTQQEDSAVYLCASSLGESGTTYTDTQYFGPGTRLTVL.

By sample share, this clonotype is medium-sized. The DNA of the CDR3 is TGTGCCAGCAGCCAAAGATTGCCCGGGGGGATCAACACAGATACGCAGTATTTT. Its protein is CASSQRLPGGINTDTQYF. This chain links TRBV4-2 with TRBJ2-3; 7 bases fit TRBD2. This CDR3 contains 18 residues. J lost 2 bases, V lost 2 bases, and 13 bases had no gene match. The germline V gene has CDR1 LGHNA and CDR2 YNFKEQ.

This clonotype was seen at least ten times. This chain uses TRBV5-4 with TRBJ2-3; D is uncertain. Germline V gene data show CDR1 as SGHNT and CDR2 as YYREEE (reference sequence). The CDR3 extends over 16 amino acids. V was shortened by 6 bases and J by 0 bases, with 17 bases between the two germline ends. The CDR3: CASNLGSRASTDTQYF. As DNA, the CDR3 is TGTGCCAGCAACCTTGGGTCTCGGGCTAGCACAGATACGCAGTATTTT.

This clonotype was seen many times. V gene TRBV21-1 combines with J gene TRBJ1-4. TRBV21-1 is termed a pseudogene. CDR3 length: 15 amino acids. In DNA form, the CDR3 reads TGTGCCAGCAACGAGTCCGGAGGTCGGTGTGAAAAACTGTTTTTT. Amino acid sequence: CASNESGGRCEKLFF.

This clonotype was seen ten or more times. The chain employs TRBV6-6 and TRBJ1-1; the D gene is possibly TRBD1 (5 bases). Germline V gives CDR1 MNHNY, CDR2 SVGAGI (reference sequence). The CDR3 is 13 residues long. The V gene lost 7 bases and the J gene lost 5 bases, with 14 bases spanning the gap. Written as DNA, the CDR3 is TGTGCCAGCACCGACAGCGGGCTGACTGAAGCTTTCTTT. Protein sequence: CASTDSGLTEAFF.

This clonotype is deemed medium-sized. The CDR3 sequence is CASSLAGETQYF. The DNA of the CDR3 is TGTGCCAGCAGCTTAGCTGGAGAGACCCAGTACTTC. The gene calls are TRBV7-8 and TRBJ2-5; D is undetermined. Between the trimmed V and J ends, which lost 0 bases and 4 bases, there was a span of 3 bases. The CDR3 covers 12 residues. Per germline, CDR1 SGHVS and CDR2 FQNEAQ.

In its sample, this clonotype was seen many times. The chain couples TRBV5-5 to TRBJ1-4; 7 nucleotides align to TRBD1. Germline V gene data show CDR1 as SGHKS and CDR2 as YYEKEE (reference sequence). This CDR3 is 15 amino acids long. The trim removed 0 bases at V and 7 bases at J, leaving 6 bases unmatched. CDR3 nucleotide sequence: TGTGCCAGCAGCTTGGGACAGGGAGGAATTGAAAAACTGTTTTTT. Its translation is CASSLGQGGIEKLFF. Variable domain in full (rest from reference TRBV5-5 and TRBJ1-4): DAGVTQSPTHLIKTRGQQVTLRCSPISGHKSVSWYQQVLGQGPQFIFQYYEKEERGRGNFPDRFSARQFPNYSSELNVNALLLGDSALYLCASSLGQGGIEKLFFGSGTQLSVL.

By sample share, this clonotype is medium-sized. V gene TRBV20-1 combines with J gene TRBJ1-2; TRBD1 aligns across 9 bases. The germline V gene encodes CDR1 DFQATT and CDR2 SNEGSKA (reference sequence). The CDR3 totals 14 residues. The V segment lost 0 bases and the J segment 5 bases; nucleotides outside the gene matches: 4. This chain's CDR3 is CSARDPDRGYGYTF. CDR3 DNA sequence: TGCAGTGCTAGAGATCCGGACAGGGGATATGGCTACACCTTC.

Ten or more counts support this clonotype. The J gene is TRBJ1-5, the V gene TRBV2, with no clear D. Germline loops: CDR1 SNHLY, CDR2 FYNNEI. Trimming removed 6 bases from V and 4 bases from J, with 19 bases in between. The CDR3 contains 16 residues. DNA for the CDR3: TGTGCCAGCAGCGGGGATGTAGCCGCGGAGAATCAGCCCCAGCATTTT. Translating gives CASSGDVAAENQPQHF.

This clonotype has at least ten counts. The V and J genes are TRBV29-1 and TRBJ2-3; the D gene could be TRBD1 or TRBD2 (6 bases each). Germline V gives CDR1 SQVTM, CDR2 ANQGSEA. The CDR3 has 13 amino acids. Trimming removed 7 bases at V and 3 bases at J, with 14 bases between. Written as DNA, the CDR3 is TGCAGCGGGGACACCGGAGGGACAGATACGCAGTATTTT. It specifies CSGDTGGTDTQYF.

By sample share, this clonotype is medium-sized (0.01 to 0.1%). This chain's CDR3 is CSARGQRDSPLHF. CDR3 sequence (DNA): TGCAGTGCTAGGGGGCAGAGAGATTCACCCCTCCACTTT. The chain is built from TRBV20-1 and TRBJ1-6; possibly TRBD1 for D (5 bases). The germline V gene has CDR1 DFQATT and CDR2 SNEGSKA (reference sequence). The CDR3 extends over 13 amino acids. Between the trimmed V and J ends, which lost 3 bases and 8 bases, there was a span of 11 bases.

Concerning this clonotype: It may be a read error: a sequence one base away is much more abundant. The rearrangement links TRBV12-3 or TRBV12-4 to TRBJ1-4; 9 bases are a match to TRBD1. V was pared by 5 bases and J by 5 bases, with 6 bases of the junction left unmatched. The CDR3 consists of 15 residues. The CDR3 nucleotides read TGTGCCAGCAGTCCACAGGGACAGGGCAATGAAAAACTGTTTTTT. This gives the protein CASSPQGQGNEKLFF.